A selection of T cell receptor beta chains follows, all from one sample in a study of blood T cell repertoires in COVID-19. Libraries were prepared by immunoSEQ multiplex PCR; TCRdb keeps only in-frame clonotypes and omits some of them. The sample records some 430,000 clones, 90% being singletons. The sample taken for sequencing was PBMCs or T cells enriched from blood (not recorded which). These receptors were obtained from a man aged 18 to 30 who had recovered from COVID-19. The CDR3 runs from the conserved cysteine through the conserved F or W. D genes are given only for firm matches. Expanded clones are given a class, and other clones once, few, many or no size at all.

NA	14	TRBV5-4	TRBJ1-2	TRBD1	TGTGCCAGCAGCTTGCGACAGGGGGACTATGGCTACACCTTC	CASSLRQGDYGYTF
NA	13	TRBV24-1	TRBJ1-1	NA	TGTGCCACCCGGGGGAATATGAACACTGAAGCTTTCTTT	CATRGNMNTEAFF
NA	15	TRBV7-9	TRBJ2-1	NA	TGTGCCAGCAGCCCAATGGACAGAAGGAACAATGAGCAGTTCTTC	CASSPMDRRNNEQFF
NA	15	TRBV5-1	TRBJ2-2	TRBD1	TGCGCCAGCAGCATTGGACAGGGGTACACCGGGGAGCTGTTTTTT	CASSIGQGYTGELFF
NA	16	TRBV18	TRBJ1-2	NA	TGTGCCAGCTCACCAATGGGGGCTTTGGCTAACTATGGCTACACCTTC	CASSPMGALANYGYTF
NA	13	TRBV11-2	TRBJ1-1	NA	TGTGCCAGCAGCTTAGATCGCGTCGCCGTGGCTTTCTTT	CASSLDRVAVAFF
NA	13	TRBV10-3	TRBJ1-2	NA	TGTGCCATCAGTGAGGACAGAAACTATGGCTACACCTTC	CAISEDRNYGYTF
NA	12	TRBV12-3/TRBV12-4	TRBJ1-1	NA	TGTGCCAGCAGCCAAGGGGCCCAGAAAGCTTTCTTT	CASSQGAQKAFF
NA	12	TRBV3-1/TRBV3-2	TRBJ1-1	NA	TGTGCCAGCAGCCAAGTCGGGGGAGGAGCTTTCTTT	CASSQVGGGAFF
NA	13	TRBV10-3	TRBJ2-3	NA	TGTGCCATCGCGGGTAGCGTGGCAGATACGCAGTATTTT	CAIAGSVADTQYF
NA	15	TRBV19	TRBJ1-1	TRBD1	TGTGCCAGTACCTCGACAGGGGTGTTGAACACTGAAGCTTTCTTT	CASTSTGVLNTEAFF
NA	15	TRBV18	TRBJ1-5	TRBD1	TGTGCCAGCTCACCGGGACAGGGAATGAATCAGCCCCAGCATTTT	CASSPGQGMNQPQHF
NA	17	TRBV5-1	TRBJ2-2	TRBD1	TGCGCCAGCAGCCCCGCCGTAGGACAGGATAACACCGGGGAGCTGTTTTTT	CASSPAVGQDNTGELFF
NA	17	TRBV28	TRBJ1-5	NA	TGTGCCAGCAGTCTCCCTCGTGGGGCAGGGTTCAATCAGCCCCAGCATTTT	CASSLPRGAGFNQPQHF
NA	15	TRBV6-1	TRBJ2-7	TRBD2	TGTGCCAGCAGTCCCCGGACTAGCGGGAGCTACGAGCAGTACTTC	CASSPRTSGSYEQYF
NA	15	TRBV30	TRBJ1-4	TRBD1	TGTGCCTGGAGTGGGGAGGGGACAGGGTTGGAAAAACTGTTTTTT	CAWSGEGTGLEKLFF
NA	13	TRBV28	TRBJ2-1	NA	TGTGCCAGCAGCGGGAGCTCCTACAATGAGCAGTTCTTC	CASSGSSYNEQFF
NA	15	TRBV11-3	TRBJ2-1	TRBD2	TGTGCCAGCAGCTCTCTAGCGGGGGCCCCCAATGAGCAGTTCTTC	CASSSLAGAPNEQFF
once	12	TRBV6-1	TRBJ1-1	NA	TGTGCCAGCAGTGAAGGAAAACTGAAAGCTTTCTTT	CASSEGKLKAFF
NA	16	TRBV3-1/TRBV3-2	TRBJ2-7	TRBD2	TGTGCCAGCAGCCTGACTAGCGGGGGGGTCAGCTACGAGCAGTACTTC	CASSLTSGGVSYEQYF
NA	13	TRBV3-1/TRBV3-2	TRBJ1-3	NA	TGTGCCAGCAGCCTACTGAGGGGAAACACCATATATTTT	CASSLLRGNTIYF
NA	15	TRBV7-8	TRBJ1-4	TRBD1	TGTGCCAGCAGCTTGTTAGAGGGGGCGGATGGGAAACTGTTTTTT	CASSLLEGADGKLFF
once	20	TRBV23-1	TRBJ1-5	NA	TGCGCCAGCAGTCAAGGTCGGCGGGGTCCCCTTAAGAGCAGCAATCAGCCCCAGCATTTT	CASSQGRRGPLKSSNQPQHF
NA	14	TRBV3-1/TRBV3-2	TRBJ2-7	TRBD1	TGTGCCAGCCGAAGAGGGGGCGGTTCCTACGAGCAGTACTTC	CASRRGGGSYEQYF